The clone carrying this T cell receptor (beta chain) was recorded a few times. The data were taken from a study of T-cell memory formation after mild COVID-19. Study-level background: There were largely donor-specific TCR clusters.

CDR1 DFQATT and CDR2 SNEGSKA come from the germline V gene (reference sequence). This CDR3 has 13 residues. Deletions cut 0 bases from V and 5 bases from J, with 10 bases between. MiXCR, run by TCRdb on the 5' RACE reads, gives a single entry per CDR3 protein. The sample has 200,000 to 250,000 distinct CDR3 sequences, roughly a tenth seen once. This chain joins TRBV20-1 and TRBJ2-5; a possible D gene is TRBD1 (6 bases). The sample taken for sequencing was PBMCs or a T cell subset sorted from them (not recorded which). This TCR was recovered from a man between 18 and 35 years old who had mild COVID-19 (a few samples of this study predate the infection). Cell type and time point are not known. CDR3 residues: CSARDRGRETQYF. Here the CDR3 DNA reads TGCAGTGCTAGAGACAGGGGCCGGGAGACCCAGTACTTC.